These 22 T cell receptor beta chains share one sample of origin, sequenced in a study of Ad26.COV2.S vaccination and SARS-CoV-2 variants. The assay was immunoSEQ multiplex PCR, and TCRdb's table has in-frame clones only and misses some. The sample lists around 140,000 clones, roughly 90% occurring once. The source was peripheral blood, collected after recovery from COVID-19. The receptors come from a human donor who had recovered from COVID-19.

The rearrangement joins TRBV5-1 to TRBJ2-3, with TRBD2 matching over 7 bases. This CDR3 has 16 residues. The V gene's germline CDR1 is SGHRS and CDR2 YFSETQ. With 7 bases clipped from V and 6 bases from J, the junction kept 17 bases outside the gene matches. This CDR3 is CASAHYPGTTQDTQYF. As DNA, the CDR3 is TGCGCCAGCGCGCATTACCCCGGGACTACACAGGATACGCAGTATTTT.

The CDR3 DNA reads TGTGCCAGCAGCATTGCTAGCACAGATACGCAGTATTTT. Amino acids: CASSIASTDTQYF. The chain is built from TRBV6-5 and TRBJ2-3, with D unclear. V lost 6 bases and J 0 bases, leaving 7 bases between the germline ends. Germline CDR1 reads MNHEY; CDR2 reads SVGAGI. This CDR3 contains 13 residues.

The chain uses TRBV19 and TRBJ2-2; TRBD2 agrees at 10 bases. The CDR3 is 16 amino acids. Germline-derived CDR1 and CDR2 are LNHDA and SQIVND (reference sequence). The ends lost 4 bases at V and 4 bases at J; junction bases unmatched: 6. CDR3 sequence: CASSKRLAGITGELFF. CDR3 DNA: TGTGCCAGTAGTAAACGACTAGCGGGTATCACCGGGGAGCTGTTTTTT.

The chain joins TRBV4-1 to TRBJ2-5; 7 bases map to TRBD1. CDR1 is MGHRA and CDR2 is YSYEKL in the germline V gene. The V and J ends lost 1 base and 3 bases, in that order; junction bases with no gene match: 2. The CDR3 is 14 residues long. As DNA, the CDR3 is TGCGCCAGCAGCCAAGCTGGGACAGAAGAGACCCAGTACTTC. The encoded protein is CASSQAGTEETQYF.

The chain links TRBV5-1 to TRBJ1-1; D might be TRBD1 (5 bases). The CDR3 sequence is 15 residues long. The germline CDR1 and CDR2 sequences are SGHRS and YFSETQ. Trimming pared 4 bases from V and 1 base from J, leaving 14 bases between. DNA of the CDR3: TGCGCCAGCAGCCTCGGGACTGCTCCGAACACTGAAGCTTTCTTT. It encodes CASSLGTAPNTEAFF.

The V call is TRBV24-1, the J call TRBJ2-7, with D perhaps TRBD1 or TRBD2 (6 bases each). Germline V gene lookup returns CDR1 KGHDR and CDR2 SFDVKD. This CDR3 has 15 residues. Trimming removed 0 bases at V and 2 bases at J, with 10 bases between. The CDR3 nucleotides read TGTGCCACCAGTGATTTGGGGGGGCTACCCTACGAGCAGTACTTC. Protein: CATSDLGGLPYEQYF.

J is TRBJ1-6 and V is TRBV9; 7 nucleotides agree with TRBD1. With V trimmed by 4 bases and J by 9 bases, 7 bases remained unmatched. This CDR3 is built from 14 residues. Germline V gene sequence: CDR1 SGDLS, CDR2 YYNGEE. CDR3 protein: CASSPRGSGSPLHF. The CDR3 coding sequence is TGTGCCAGCAGCCCCAGGGGGTCCGGTTCACCCCTCCACTTT.

DNA of the CDR3: TGTGCCAGCAGTTTCTCGGGGACCGGGGAGCTGTTTTTT. Translated: CASSFSGTGELFF. The chain links TRBV27 to TRBJ2-2; D might be TRBD2 (5 bases). The CDR3 extends over 13 amino acids. V lost 3 bases, J lost 5 bases, and 7 bases lay in between. Germline V gives CDR1 MNHEY, CDR2 SMNVEV (reference sequence).

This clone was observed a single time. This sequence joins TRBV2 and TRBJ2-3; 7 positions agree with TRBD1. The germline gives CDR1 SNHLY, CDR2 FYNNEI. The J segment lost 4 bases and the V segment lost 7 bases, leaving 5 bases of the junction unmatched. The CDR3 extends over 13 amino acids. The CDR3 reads CASTRQGADTQYF. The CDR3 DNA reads TGTGCCAGCACCCGACAGGGCGCAGATACGCAGTATTTT. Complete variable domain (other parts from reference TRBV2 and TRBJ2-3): EPEVTQTPSHQVTQMGQEVILRCVPISNHLYFYWYRQILGQKVEFLVSFYNNEISEKSEIFDDQFSVERPDGSNFTLKIRSTKLEDSAMYFCASTRQGADTQYFGPGTRLTVL.

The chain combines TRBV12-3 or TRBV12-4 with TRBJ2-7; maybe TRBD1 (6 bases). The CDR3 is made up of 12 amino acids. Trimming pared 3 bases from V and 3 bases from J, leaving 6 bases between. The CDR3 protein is CASSLGHYEQYF. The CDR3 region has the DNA TGTGCCAGCAGTTTGGGACACTACGAGCAGTACTTC.

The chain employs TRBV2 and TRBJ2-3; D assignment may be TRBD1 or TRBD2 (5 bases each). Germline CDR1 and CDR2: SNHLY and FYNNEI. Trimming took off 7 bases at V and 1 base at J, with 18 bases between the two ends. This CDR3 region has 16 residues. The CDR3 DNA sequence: TGTGCCAGCACCCCTTTTGGTGGGGGTGGCACAGATACGCAGTATTTT. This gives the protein CASTPFGGGGTDTQYF. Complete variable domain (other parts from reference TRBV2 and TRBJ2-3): EPEVTQTPSHQVTQMGQEVILRCVPISNHLYFYWYRQILGQKVEFLVSFYNNEISEKSEIFDDQFSVERPDGSNFTLKIRSTKLEDSAMYFCASTPFGGGGTDTQYFGPGTRLTVL.

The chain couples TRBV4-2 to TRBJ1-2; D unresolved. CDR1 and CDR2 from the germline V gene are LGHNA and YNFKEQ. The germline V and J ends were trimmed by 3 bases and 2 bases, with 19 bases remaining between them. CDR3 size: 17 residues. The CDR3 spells CASSQSKAEILNYGYTF. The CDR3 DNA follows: TGTGCCAGCAGCCAGTCAAAGGCGGAGATACTGAACTATGGCTACACCTTC.

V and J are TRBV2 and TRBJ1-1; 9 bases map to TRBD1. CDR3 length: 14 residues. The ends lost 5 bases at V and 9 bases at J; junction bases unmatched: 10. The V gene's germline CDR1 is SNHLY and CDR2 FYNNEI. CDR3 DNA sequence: TGTGCCAGCAGTCCTGGGAGACAGGGGGGCCAAGCTTTCTTT. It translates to CASSPGRQGGQAFF.

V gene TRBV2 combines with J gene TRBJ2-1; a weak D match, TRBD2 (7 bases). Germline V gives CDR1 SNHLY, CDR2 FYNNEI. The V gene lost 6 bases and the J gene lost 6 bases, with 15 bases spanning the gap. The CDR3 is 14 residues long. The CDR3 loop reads CASRLGGPSNEQFF. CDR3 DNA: TGTGCCAGCAGGCTGGGGGGGCCCAGCAATGAGCAGTTCTTC.

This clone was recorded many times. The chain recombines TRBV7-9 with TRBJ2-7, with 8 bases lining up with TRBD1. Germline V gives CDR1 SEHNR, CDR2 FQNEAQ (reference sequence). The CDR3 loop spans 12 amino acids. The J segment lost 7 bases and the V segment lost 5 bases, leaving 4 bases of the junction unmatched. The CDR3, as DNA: TGTGCCAGCAGCGAGACAGGGGATGAGCAGTACTTC. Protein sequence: CASSETGDEQYF.

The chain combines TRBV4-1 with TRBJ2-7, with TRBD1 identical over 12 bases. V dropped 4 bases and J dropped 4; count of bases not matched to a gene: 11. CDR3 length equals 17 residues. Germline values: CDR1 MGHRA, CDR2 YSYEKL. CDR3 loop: CASSPGQGAQSMYEQYF. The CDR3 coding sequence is TGCGCCAGCAGCCCGGGACAGGGGGCCCAATCGATGTACGAGCAGTACTTC.

The CDR3 bases are TGCGCCAGCAGCCTCACCCCAGCGGGGGCTAGCACAGATACGCAGTATTTT. As protein: CASSLTPAGASTDTQYF. The chain couples TRBV5-1 to TRBJ2-3, with 8 nucleotides matching TRBD2. Trimming took 4 bases from V and 0 from J; bases not matched to a gene: 10. The CDR3 contains 17 residues. Germline-derived CDR1 and CDR2 are SGHRS and YFSETQ.

CDR3 amino acids: CASSEELMNTGELFF. The CDR3 nucleotides read TGTGCCAGCAGTGAGGAACTTATGAACACCGGGGAGCTGTTTTTT. The gene calls are TRBV6-1 and TRBJ2-2; unclear D gene. Deletions cut 3 bases from V and 1 base from J, with 9 bases between. The CDR3 is 15 residues long. Germline V gene data show CDR1 as MNHNS and CDR2 as SASEGT.

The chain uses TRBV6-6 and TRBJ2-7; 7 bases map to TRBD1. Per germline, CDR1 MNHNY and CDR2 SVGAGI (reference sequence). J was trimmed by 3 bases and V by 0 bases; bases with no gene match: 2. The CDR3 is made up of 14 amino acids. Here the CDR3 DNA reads TGTGCCAGCAGTTACTCAGGACAGGACTACGAGCAGTACTTC. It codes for CASSYSGQDYEQYF.

The CDR3: CASRQTDISTDTQYF. In nucleotides, the CDR3 is TGCGCCAGCAGGCAGACGGATATTAGCACAGATACGCAGTATTTT. The chain is built from TRBV4-1 and TRBJ2-3; unclear D gene. CDR1 and CDR2 (germline): MGHRA, YSYEKL. The V gene lost 6 bases and the J gene lost 0 bases, with 13 bases spanning the gap. This CDR3 comprises 15 residues.

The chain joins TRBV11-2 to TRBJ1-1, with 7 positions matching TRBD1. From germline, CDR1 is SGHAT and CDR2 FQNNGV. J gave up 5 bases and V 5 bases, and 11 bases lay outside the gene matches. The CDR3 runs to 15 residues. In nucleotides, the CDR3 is TGTGCCAGCAGCACCCCAAACAGGGGATGGACTGAAGCTTTCTTT. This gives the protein CASSTPNRGWTEAFF.

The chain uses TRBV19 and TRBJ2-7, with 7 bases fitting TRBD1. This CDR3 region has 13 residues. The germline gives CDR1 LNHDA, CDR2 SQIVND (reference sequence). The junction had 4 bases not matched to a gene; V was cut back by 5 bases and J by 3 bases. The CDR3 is CASSLGQSYEQYF. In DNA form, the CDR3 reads TGTGCCAGTAGTTTGGGACAGAGCTACGAGCAGTACTTC.